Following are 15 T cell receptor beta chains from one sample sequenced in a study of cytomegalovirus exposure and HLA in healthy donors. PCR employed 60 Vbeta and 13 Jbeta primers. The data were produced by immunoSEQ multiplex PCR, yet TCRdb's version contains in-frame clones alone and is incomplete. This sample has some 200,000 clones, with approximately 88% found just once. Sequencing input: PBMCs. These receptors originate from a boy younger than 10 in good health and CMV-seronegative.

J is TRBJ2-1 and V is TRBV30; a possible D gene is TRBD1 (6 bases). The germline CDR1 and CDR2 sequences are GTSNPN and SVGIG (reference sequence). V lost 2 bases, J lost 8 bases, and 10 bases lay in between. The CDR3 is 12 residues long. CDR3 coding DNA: TGTGCCTGGAGTCTTGAGGGGGATGAGCAGTTCTTC. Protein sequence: CAWSLEGDEQFF.

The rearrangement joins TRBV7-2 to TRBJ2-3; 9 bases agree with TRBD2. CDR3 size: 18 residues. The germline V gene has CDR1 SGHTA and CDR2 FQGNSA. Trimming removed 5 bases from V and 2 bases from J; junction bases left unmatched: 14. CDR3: CASSRMRLADTFTDTQYF. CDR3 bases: TGTGCCAGCAGCCGGATGAGACTAGCGGATACGTTCACAGATACGCAGTATTTT.

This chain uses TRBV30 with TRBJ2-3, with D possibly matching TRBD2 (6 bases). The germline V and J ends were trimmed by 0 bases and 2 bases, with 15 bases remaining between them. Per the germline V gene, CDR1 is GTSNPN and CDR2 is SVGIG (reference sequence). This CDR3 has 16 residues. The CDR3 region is CAWSVWSSDNTDTQYF. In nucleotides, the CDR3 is TGTGCCTGGAGTGTATGGTCTAGCGACAACACAGATACGCAGTATTTT.

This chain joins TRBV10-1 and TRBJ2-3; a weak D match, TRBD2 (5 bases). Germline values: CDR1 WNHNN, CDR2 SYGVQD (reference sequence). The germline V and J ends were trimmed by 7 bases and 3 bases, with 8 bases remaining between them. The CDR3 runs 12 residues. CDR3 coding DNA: TGCGCCAGCAAACCGGGGACAGATACGCAGTATTTT. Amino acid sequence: CASKPGTDTQYF.

For the CDR3, the DNA is TGTGCCAGCAGCTCCGACAGGGACGGGGGAGGTTATGGCTACACCTTC. Its protein is CASSSDRDGGGYGYTF. The J gene is TRBJ1-2, the V gene TRBV5-4; 7 positions match TRBD1. Trimming took 3 bases from V and 5 from J; bases not matched to a gene: 13. The CDR3 is 16 residues long. CDR1 and CDR2 (germline): SGHNT, YYREEE (reference sequence).

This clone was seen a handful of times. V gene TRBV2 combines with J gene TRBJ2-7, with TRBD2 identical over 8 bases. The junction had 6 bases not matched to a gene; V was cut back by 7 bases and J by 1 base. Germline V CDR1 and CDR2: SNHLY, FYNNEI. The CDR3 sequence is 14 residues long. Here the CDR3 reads CASIGLAGSYEQYF. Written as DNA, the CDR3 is TGTGCCAGCATAGGGTTAGCGGGATCCTACGAGCAGTACTTC.

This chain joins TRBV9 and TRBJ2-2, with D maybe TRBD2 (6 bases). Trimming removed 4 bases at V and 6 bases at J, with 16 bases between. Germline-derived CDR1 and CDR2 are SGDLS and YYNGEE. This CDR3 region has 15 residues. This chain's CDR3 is CASSPPGSVSGELFF. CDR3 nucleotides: TGTGCCAGCAGCCCCCCCGGGAGCGTCTCCGGGGAGCTGTTTTTT.

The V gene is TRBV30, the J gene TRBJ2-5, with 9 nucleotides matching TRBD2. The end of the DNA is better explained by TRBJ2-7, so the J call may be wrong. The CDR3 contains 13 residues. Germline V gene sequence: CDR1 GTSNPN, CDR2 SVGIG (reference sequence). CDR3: CAWSISGRGEQYF. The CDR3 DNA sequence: TGTGCCTGGAGTATTAGCGGGAGAGGCGAGCAGTACTTC.

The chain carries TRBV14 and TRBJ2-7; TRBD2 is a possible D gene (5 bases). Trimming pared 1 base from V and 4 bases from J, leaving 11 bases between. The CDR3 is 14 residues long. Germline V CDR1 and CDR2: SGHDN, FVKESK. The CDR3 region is CASSQVSGIYEQYF. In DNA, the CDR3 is TGTGCCAGCAGCCAAGTAAGCGGAATTTACGAGCAGTACTTC. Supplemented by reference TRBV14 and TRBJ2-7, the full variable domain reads EAGVTQFPSHSVIEKGQTVTLRCDPISGHDNLYWYRRVMGKEIKFLLHFVKESKQDESGMPNNRFLAERTGGTYSTLKVQPAELEDSGVYFCASSQVSGIYEQYFGPGTRLTVT.

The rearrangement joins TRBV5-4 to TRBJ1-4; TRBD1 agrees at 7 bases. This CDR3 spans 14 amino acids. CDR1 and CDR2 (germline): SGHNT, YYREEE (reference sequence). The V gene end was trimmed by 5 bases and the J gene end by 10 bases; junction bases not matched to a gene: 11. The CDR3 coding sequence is TGTGCCAGCAGTGATAGGGACAGCGGCGGAAAACTGTTTTTT. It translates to CASSDRDSGGKLFF.

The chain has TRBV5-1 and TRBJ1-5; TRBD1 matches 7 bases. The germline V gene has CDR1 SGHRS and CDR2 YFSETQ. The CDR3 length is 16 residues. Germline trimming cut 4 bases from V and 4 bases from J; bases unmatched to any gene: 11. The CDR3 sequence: CASSIQPRGQNQPQHF. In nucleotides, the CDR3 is TGCGCCAGCAGCATCCAGCCGAGGGGGCAGAATCAGCCCCAGCATTTT.

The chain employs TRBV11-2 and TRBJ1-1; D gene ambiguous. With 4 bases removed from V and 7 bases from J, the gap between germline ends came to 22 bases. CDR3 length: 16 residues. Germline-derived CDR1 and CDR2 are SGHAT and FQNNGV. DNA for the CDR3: TGTGCCAGCAGCTCCAGATCCCTAGCGTCCTCGTATGAAGCTTTCTTT. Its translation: CASSSRSLASSYEAFF.

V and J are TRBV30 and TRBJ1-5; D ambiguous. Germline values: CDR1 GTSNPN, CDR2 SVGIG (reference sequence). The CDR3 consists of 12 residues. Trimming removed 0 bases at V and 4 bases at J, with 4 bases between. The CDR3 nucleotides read TGTGCCTGGAGTGTACAAAATCAGCCCCAGCATTTT. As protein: CAWSVQNQPQHF.

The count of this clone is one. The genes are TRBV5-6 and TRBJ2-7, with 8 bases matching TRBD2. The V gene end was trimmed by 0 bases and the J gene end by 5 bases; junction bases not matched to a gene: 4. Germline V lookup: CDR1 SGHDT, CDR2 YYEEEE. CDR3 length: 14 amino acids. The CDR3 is CASSLAGRADEQYF. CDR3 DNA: TGTGCCAGCAGCTTGGCCGGGAGGGCCGACGAGCAGTACTTC.

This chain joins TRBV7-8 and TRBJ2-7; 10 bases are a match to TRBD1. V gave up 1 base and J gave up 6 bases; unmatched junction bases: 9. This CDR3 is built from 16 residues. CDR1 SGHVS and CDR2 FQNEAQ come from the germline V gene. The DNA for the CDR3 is TGTGCCAGCAGCTTAGTGACAGGGGGCGCCCTTGGCGAGCAGTACTTC. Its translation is CASSLVTGGALGEQYF.